This T cell receptor beta chain originates from a study of cytomegalovirus exposure and HLA in healthy donors. V lost 2 bases to trimming and J lost 6 bases; unmatched junction nucleotides: 3. The CDR3 is made up of 13 amino acids. The germline V gene has CDR1 SNHLY and CDR2 FYNNEI. This table comes from immunoSEQ multiplex PCR, and its TCRdb copy is limited to in-frame clones, with some not included. In the table there are 100,000 to 120,000 clones, roughly 84% of which are singletons. The V gene is TRBV2, the J gene TRBJ2-7; 8 bases map to TRBD2. The specimen sequenced was PBMCs. The sequence was collected from a woman under 30 in good health and CMV-seronegative. In DNA form, the CDR3 reads TGTGCCAGCAGTGAACAGGGACTAGTCGAGCAGTACTTC. Translation gives CASSEQGLVEQYF.